This T cell receptor beta chain was sequenced for a study of molecular identifiers for immune sequencing clone quantification. Study overall: The replicates split RNA from roughly 20,000 or 100,000 naive CD8 cells five ways and sequenced four.

Naive CD8 T cells underwent sorting with the CD8+CD4-CCR7+CD45RA+ definition. TCRdb re-called the PCR reads through MiXCR, storing one row per CDR3 protein. The repertoire holds more than 450,000 distinct CDR3 sequences, around 23% seen once, with approximately 0.76% in the top ten. The sample was naive CD8+ T cells from blood, with Jurkat cell RNA spiked in. The sample's subset: FACS-sorted CD8+CD4-CCR7+CD45RA+ naive T cells. The source is a human donor in good health. Some libraries in this study had Jurkat cell RNA spiked in.

The DNA of the CDR3 is TGCGCCAGCAGCCCCCTCGAAGTGAATGAGCAGTTCTTC. It translates to CASSPLEVNEQFF. The genes are TRBV5-1 and TRBJ2-1; no firm D call. V was shortened by 4 bases and J by 7 bases, with 12 bases between the two germline ends. CDR1 is SGHRS and CDR2 is YFSETQ in the germline V gene. The CDR3 contains 13 residues.